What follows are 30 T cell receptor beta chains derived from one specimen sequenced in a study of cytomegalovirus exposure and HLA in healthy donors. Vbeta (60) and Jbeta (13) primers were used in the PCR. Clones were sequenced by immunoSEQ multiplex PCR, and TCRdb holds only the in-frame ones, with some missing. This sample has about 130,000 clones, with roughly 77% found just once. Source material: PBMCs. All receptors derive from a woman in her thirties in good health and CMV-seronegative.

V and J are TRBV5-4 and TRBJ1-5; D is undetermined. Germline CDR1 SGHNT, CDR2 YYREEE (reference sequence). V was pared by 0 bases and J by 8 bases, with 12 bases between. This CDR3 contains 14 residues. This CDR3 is CASSLDPSQEPQHF. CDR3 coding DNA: TGTGCCAGCAGCTTGGACCCGAGCCAGGAGCCCCAGCATTTT. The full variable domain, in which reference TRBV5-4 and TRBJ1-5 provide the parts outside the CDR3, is ETGVTQSPTHLIKTRGQQVTLRCSSQSGHNTVSWYQQALGQGPQFIFQYYREEENGRGNFPPRFSGLQFPNYSSELNVNALELDDSALYLCASSLDPSQEPQHFGDGTRLSIL.

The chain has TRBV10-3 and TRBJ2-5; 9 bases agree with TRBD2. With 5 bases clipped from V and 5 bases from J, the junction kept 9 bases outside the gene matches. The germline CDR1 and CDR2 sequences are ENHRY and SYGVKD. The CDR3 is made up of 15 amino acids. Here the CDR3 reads CAISRSAGGQETQYF. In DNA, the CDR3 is TGTGCCATCAGTAGATCGGCGGGAGGGCAGGAGACCCAGTACTTC.

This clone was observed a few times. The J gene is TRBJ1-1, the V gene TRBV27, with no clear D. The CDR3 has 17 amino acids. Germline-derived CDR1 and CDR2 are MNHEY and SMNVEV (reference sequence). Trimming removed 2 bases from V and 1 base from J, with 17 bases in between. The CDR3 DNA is TGTGCCAGCAGTTTAGCCAGGTTGGGCGTTGGGAACACTGAAGCTTTCTTT. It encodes CASSLARLGVGNTEAFF.

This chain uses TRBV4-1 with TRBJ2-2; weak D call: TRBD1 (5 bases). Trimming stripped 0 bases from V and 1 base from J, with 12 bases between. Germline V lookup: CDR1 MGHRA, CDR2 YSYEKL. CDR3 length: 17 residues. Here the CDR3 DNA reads TGCGCCAGCAGCCAAGAATGGGTGGGGCTGAACACCGGGGAGCTGTTTTTT. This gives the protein CASSQEWVGLNTGELFF.

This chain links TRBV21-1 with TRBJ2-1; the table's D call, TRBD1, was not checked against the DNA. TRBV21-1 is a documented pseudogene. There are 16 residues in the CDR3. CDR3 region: CASSRYRGFPYNEQFF. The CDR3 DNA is TGTGCCAGCAGCAGATACAGGGGCTTTCCTTACAATGAGCAGTTCTTC.

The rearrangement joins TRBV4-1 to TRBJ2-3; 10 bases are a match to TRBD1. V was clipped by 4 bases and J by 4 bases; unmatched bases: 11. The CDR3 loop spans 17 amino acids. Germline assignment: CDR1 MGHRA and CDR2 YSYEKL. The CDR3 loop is CASSPDPGQGPPDTQYF. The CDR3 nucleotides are TGCGCCAGCAGCCCCGATCCGGGACAGGGGCCCCCAGATACGCAGTATTTT.

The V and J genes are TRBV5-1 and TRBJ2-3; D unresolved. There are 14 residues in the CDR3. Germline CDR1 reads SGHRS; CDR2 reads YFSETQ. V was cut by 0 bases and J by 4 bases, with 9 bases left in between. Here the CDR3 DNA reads TGCGCCAGCAGCTTGGCTCCCAGCGCAGATACGCAGTATTTT. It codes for CASSLAPSADTQYF.

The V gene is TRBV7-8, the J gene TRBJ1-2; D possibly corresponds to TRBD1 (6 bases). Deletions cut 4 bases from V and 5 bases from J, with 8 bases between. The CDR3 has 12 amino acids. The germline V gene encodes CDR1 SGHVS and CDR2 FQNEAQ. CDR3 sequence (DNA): TGTGCCAGCAGCTCAGGGGTGTATGGCTACACCTTC. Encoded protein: CASSSGVYGYTF. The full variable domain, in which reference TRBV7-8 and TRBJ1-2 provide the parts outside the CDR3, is GAGVSQSPRYKVAKRGQDVALRCDPISGHVSLFWYQQALGQGPEFLTYFQNEAQLDKSGLPSDRFFAERPEGSVSTLKIQRTQQEDSAVYLCASSSGVYGYTFGSGTRLTVV.

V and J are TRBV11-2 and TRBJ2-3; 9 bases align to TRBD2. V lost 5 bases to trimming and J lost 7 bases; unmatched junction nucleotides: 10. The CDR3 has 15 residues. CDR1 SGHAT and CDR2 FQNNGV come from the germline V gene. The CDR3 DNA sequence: TGTGCCAGCAGCCCTAGACGGCTAGCGGGGAATACGCAGTATTTT. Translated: CASSPRRLAGNTQYF.

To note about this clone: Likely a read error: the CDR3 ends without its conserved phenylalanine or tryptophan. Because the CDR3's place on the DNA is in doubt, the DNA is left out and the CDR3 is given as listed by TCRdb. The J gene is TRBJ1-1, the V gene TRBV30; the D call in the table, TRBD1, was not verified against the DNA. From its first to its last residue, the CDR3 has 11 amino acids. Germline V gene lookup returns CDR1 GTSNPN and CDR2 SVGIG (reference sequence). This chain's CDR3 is CAWSVHPPVFL.

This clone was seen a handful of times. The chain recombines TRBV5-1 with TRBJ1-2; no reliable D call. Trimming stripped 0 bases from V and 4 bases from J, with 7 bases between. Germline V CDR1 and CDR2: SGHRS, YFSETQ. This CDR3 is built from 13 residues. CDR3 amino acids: CASSLDSPYGYTF. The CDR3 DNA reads TGCGCCAGCAGCTTGGACAGCCCCTATGGCTACACCTTC.

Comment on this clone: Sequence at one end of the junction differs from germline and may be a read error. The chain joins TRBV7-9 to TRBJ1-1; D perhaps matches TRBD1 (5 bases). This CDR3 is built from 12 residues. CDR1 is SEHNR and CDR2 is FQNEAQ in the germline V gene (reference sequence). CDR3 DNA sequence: TGTTCCAGCAGCTTAGGGGAGACTGAAGCTTTCTTT. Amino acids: CSSSLGETEAFF.

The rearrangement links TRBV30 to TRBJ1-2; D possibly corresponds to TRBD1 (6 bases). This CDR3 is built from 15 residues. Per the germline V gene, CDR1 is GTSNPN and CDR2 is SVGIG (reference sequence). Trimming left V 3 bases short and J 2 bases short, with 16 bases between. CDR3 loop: CAWRAGTTTNYGYTF. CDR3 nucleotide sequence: TGTGCCTGGAGAGCCGGGACAACCACCAACTATGGCTACACCTTC.

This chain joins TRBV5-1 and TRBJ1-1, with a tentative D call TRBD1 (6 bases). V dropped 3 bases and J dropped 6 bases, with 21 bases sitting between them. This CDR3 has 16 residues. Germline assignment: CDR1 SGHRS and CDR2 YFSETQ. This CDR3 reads CASSSGSPGRGSEAFF. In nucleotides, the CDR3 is TGCGCCAGCAGCTCTGGTTCTCCAGGGAGGGGGTCTGAAGCTTTCTTT.

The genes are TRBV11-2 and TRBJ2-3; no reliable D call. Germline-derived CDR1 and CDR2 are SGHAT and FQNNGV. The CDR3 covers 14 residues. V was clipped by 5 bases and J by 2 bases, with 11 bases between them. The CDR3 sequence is CASSPSQATDTQYF. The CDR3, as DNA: TGTGCCAGCAGCCCCAGCCAGGCCACAGATACGCAGTATTTT.

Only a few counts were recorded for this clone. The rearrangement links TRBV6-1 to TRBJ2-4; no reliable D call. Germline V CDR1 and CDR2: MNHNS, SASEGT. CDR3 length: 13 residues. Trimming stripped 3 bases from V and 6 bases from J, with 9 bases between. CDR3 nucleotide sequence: TGTGCCAGCAGTGATGGGCCGGTAAACATTCAGTACTTC. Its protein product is CASSDGPVNIQYF.

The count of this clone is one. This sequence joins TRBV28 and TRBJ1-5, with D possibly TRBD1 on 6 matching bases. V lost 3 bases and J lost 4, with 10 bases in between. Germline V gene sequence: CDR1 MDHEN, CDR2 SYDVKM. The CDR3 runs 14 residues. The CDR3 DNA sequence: TGTGCCAGCAGTTTCGCAGGGGAAAATCAGCCCCAGCATTTT. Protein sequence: CASSFAGENQPQHF. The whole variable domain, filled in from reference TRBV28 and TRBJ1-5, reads DVKVTQSSRYLVKRTGEKVFLECVQDMDHENMFWYRQDPGLGLRLIYFSYDVKMKEKGDIPEGYSVSREKKERFSLILESASTNQTSMYLCASSFAGENQPQHFGDGTRLSIL.

CDR3 sequence reads: CASSFLAGSEETQYF. For the CDR3, the DNA is TGCGCCAGCAGCTTTTTAGCGGGATCAGAAGAGACCCAGTACTTC. The J gene is TRBJ2-5, the V gene TRBV5-1; 8 bases agree with TRBD2. Losses at the gene ends were 2 bases for V and 3 bases for J; bases not matched to a gene: 6. From germline, CDR1 is SGHRS and CDR2 YFSETQ. The CDR3 sequence is 15 residues long.

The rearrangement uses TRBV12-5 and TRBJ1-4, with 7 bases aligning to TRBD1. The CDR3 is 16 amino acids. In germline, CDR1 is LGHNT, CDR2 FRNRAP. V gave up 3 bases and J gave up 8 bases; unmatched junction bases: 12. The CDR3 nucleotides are TGTGCTAGTGGTTTAGTTACAGGGGCAGTATTAGAAAAACTGTTTTTT. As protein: CASGLVTGAVLEKLFF.

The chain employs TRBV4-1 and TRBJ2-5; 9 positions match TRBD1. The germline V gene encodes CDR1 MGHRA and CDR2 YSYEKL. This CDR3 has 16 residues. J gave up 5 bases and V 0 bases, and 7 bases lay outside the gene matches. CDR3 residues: CASSQEPGQGRETQYF. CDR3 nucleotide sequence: TGCGCCAGCAGCCAAGAACCGGGACAGGGTAGGGAGACCCAGTACTTC.

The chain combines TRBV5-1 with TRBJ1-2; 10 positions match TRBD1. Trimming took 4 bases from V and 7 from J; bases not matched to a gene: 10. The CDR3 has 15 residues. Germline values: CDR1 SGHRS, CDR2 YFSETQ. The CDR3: CASSPSLTGGSGYTF. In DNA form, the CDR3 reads TGCGCCAGCAGCCCATCTTTGACAGGGGGCAGTGGCTACACCTTC.

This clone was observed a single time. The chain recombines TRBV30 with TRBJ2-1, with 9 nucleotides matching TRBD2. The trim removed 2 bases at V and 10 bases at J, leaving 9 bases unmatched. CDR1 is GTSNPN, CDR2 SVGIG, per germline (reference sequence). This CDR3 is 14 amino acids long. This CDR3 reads CAWSWGSGSGEQFF. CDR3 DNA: TGTGCCTGGAGTTGGGGTAGCGGGAGCGGCGAGCAGTTCTTC. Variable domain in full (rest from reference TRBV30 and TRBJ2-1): SQTIHQWPATLVQPVGSPLSLECTVEGTSNPNLYWYRQAAGRGLQLLFYSVGIGQISSEVPQNLSASRPQDRQFILSSKKLLLSDSGFYLCAWSWGSGSGEQFFGPGTRLTVL.

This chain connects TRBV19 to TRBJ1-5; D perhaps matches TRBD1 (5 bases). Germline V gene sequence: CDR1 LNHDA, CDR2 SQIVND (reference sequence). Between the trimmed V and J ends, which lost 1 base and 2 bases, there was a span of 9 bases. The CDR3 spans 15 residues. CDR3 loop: CASSIGGRGNQPQHF. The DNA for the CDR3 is TGTGCCAGTAGTATAGGAGGCAGGGGCAATCAGCCCCAGCATTTT.

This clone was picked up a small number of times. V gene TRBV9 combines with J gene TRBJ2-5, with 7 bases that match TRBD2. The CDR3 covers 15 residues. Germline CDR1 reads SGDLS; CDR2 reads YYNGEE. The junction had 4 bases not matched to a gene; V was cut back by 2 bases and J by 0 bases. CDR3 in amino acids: CASSVVAGYQETQYF. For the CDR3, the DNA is TGTGCCAGCAGCGTGGTAGCGGGTTACCAAGAGACCCAGTACTTC.

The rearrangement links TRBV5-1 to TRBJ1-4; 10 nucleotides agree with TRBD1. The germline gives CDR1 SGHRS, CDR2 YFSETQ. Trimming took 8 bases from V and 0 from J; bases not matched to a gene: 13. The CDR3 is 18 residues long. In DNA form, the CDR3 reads TGCGCCAGTCCTCGCCAGGGACAGGGGCATGCAACTAATGAAAAACTGTTTTTT. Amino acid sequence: CASPRQGQGHATNEKLFF.

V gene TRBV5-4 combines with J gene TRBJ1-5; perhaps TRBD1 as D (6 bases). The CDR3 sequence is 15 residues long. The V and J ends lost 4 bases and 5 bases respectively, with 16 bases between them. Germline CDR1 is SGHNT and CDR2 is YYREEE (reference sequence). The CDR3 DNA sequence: TGTGCCAGCAGCCGCTTCGGGGGGGCGGATCAGCCCCAGCATTTT. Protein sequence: CASSRFGGADQPQHF.

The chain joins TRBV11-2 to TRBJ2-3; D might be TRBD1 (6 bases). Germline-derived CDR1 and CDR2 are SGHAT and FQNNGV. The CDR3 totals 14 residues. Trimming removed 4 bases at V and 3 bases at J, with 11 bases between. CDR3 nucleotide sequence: TGTGCCAGCAGCTACAGACAGGAGACAGATACGCAGTATTTT. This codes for CASSYRQETDTQYF.

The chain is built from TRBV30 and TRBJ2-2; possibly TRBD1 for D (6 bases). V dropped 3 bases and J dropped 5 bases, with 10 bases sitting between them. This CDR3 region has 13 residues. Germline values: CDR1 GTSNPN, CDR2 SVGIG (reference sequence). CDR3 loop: CAWRGHGTGELFF. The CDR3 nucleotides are TGTGCCTGGAGGGGACACGGTACCGGGGAGCTGTTTTTT. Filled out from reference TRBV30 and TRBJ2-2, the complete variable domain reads SQTIHQWPATLVQPVGSPLSLECTVEGTSNPNLYWYRQAAGRGLQLLFYSVGIGQISSEVPQNLSASRPQDRQFILSSKKLLLSDSGFYLCAWRGHGTGELFFGEGSRLTVL.

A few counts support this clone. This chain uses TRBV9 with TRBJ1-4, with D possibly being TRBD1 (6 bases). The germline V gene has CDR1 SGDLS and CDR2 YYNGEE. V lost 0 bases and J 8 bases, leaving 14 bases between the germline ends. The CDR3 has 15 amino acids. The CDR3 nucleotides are TGTGCCAGCAGCGTAGGCACAGGGAGTCGAGAAAAACTGTTTTTT. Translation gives CASSVGTGSREKLFF.

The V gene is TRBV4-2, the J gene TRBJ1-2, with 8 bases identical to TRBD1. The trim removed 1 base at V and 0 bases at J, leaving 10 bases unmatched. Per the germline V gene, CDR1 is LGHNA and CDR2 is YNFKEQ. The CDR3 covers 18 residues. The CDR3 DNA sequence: TGTGCCAGCAGCCAAGGGGGGACAGGTTCAGGGGCTAACTATGGCTACACCTTC. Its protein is CASSQGGTGSGANYGYTF.